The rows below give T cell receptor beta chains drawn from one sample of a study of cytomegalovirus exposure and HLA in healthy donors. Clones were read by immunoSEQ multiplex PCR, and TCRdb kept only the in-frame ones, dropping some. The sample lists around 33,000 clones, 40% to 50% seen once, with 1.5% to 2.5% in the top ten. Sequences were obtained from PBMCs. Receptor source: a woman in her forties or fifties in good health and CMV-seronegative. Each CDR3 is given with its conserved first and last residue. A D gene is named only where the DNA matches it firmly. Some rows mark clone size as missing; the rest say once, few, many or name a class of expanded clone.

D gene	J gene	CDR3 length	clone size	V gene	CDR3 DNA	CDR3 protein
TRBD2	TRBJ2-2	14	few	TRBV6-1	TGTGCCACGCTAGACTGGGGGGGCACCGGGGAGCTGTTTTTT	CATLDWGGTGELFF
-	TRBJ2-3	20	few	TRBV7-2	TGTGCCAGCAGCTTAGCCGGGGTTTGGGGGGGCCCTTGGGGGTCAGATACGCAGTATTTT	CASSLAGVWGGPWGSDTQYF
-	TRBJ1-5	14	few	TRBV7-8	TGTGCCAGCAGCCACGGACAGTCCAATCAGCCCCAGCATTTT	CASSHGQSNQPQHF
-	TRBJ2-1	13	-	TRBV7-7	TGTGCCAGCAGCTTGGGCAGGGCCGATGAGCAGTTCTTC	CASSLGRADEQFF
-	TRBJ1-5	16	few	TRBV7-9	TGTGCCAGCAGCTTAGGGCTAGGGGTCAGCAATCAGCCCCAGCATTTT	CASSLGLGVSNQPQHF
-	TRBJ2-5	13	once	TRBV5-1	TGCGCCAGCAGCCAACCGCGCCAAGAGACCCAGTACTTC	CASSQPRQETQYF
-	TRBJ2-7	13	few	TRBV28	TGTGCCAGCAGTCCGTCCGGCTCCTACGAGCAGTACTTC	CASSPSGSYEQYF
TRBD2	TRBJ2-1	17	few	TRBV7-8	TGTGCCAGCAGCTTGTTTCGGGGCGGGAGGGCCTACAGTGAGCAGTTCTTC	CASSLFRGGRAYSEQFF
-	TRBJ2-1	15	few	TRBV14	TGTGCCAGCAGTAAGGAGGGCCTGTCCTACAATGAGCAGTTCTTC	CASSKEGLSYNEQFF
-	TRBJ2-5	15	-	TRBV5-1	TGCGCCAGCAGACGGGTCCCCGAGTTGTGGGAGACCCAGTACTTC	CASRRVPELWETQYF
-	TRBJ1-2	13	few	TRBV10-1	TGCGCCAGCAGTGAGACCCGACAGCTTGGCTACACCTTC	CASSETRQLGYTF
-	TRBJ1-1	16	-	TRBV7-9	TGTGCCAGCAGCTTAGGGGCAGGGCGAGGGAACACTGAAGCTTTCTTT	CASSLGAGRGNTEAFF
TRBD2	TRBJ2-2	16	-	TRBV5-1	TGCGCCAGCAGCTCAGCGGGAGGGTCAATTGGCGGGGAGCTGTTTTTT	CASSSAGGSIGGELFF
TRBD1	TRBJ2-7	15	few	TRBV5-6	TGTGCCAGCAGCTCCGGGACAGGCCTGGCCTACGAGCAGTACTTC	CASSSGTGLAYEQYF
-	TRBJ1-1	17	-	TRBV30	TGTGCCTGGCGTCCCTTCCTGGAGGGGCTCAGGAACACTGAAGCTTTCTTT	CAWRPFLEGLRNTEAFF
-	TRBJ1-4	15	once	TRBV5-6	TGTGCCAGCAGCTTCCTCCAGGGGACGAATGAAAAACTGTTTTTT	CASSFLQGTNEKLFF
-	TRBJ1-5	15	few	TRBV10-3	TGTGCCATCAGTTCACAGGTTAATAGCAATCAGCCCCAGCATTTT	CAISSQVNSNQPQHF
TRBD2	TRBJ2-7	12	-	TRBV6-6	TGTGCCAGCCGGGGGGGCTCGAACGAGCAGTACTTC	CASRGGSNEQYF
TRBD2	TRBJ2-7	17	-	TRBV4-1	TGCGCCAGCAGCCGAGATTCCACTAGCGAGTCCTTCTACGAGCAGTACTTC	CASSRDSTSESFYEQYF
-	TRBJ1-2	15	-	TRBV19	TGTGCCAGTAGTATGTCGGGTGAGGGAGTCTATGGCTACACCTTC	CASSMSGEGVYGYTF
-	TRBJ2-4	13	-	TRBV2	TGTGCCAGCAGTGACACTCTCAAAAACATTCAGTACTTC	CASSDTLKNIQYF
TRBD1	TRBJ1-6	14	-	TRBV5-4	TGTGCCAGCAGCTCGAGGACAGGGCAATCACCCCTCCACTTT	CASSSRTGQSPLHF
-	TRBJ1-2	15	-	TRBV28	TGTGCCAGCAGTTTCTTCTCTTCAGGGGCCTATGGCTACACCTTC	CASSFFSSGAYGYTF
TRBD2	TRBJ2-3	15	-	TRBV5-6	TGTGCCAGCAGCTGGCTAGCGGGGGGCACAGATACGCAGTATTTT	CASSWLAGGTDTQYF
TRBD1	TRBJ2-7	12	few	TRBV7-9	TGCGCTATAGGACAGGGGTCCCACGAGCAGTACTTC	CAIGQGSHEQYF
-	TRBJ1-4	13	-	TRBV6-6	TGTGCCAGCAGCCCTAGGCCCAATGAAAAACTGTTTTTT	CASSPRPNEKLFF
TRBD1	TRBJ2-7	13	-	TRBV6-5	TGTGCCAGCAGTTACGATGGACAGGGTGCGTTCGTGTTC	CASSYDGQGAFVF
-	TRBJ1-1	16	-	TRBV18	TGTGCCAGCTCACCACTGAGACTTATCATGAACACTGAAGCTTTCTTT	CASSPLRLIMNTEAFF
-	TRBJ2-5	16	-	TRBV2	TGTGCCAGCAGTGAAAAAGGGATCCTGGGGCGAGAGACCCAGTACTTC	CASSEKGILGRETQYF